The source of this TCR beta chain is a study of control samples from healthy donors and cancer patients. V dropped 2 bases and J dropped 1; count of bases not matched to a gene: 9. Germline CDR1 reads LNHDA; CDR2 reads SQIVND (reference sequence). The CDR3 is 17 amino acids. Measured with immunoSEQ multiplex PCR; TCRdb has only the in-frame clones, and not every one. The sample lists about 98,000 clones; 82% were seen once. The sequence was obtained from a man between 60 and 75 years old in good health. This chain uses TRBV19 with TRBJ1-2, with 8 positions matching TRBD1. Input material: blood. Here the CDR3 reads CASSIRGTGEFNYGYTF. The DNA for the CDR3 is TGTGCCAGTAGTATACGGGGGACAGGAGAATTTAACTATGGCTACACCTTC.